This T cell receptor beta chain was obtained from a study of blood T cell repertoires in COVID-19 (dated by TCRdb to about 2020). Regarding the complete study: Samples from collaborators originated in the United States, Italy and Spain and spanned both the acute and convalescent phases of COVID-19. HLA class I and class II types, where available, came from metadata supplied by the sample provider rather than from assay-based typing. The dataset comprised deeply sampled blood TCRbeta repertoires from subjects exposed to, actively infected with, or recovered from COVID-19. The sample metadata nearly always contained a de-identified subject ID, COVID-19 status, age in years and sex. Samples came from the ongoing ImmuneRACE study (first 160 participants) plus 1,254 subjects from 6 global collaborators. The prospective study material was composed of cDNA or gDNA derived from T cells, B-cell-depleted T cells, or PBMCs. The repertoires were made available in a free public database intended to serve as a resource for research on the immune response to SARS-CoV-2.

A second Seattle source provided samples from volunteer blood donors who had recovered from COVID-19. Collaborating institutions collected whole blood in K2EDTA tubes following their own protocols. For TCRbeta analysis, collaborators shipped samples as frozen whole blood, isolated PBMCs, or DNA extracted from either of those sample types. TCRbeta CDR3 regions were amplified from genomic DNA using the immunoSEQ Assay, a bias-controlled multiplex PCR. From the authors' description of their analysis: Nucleated cell counts per sample were estimated from amplification of reference gene primers within the assay. To quantify the absolute abundance of each unique TCRbeta CDR3 rearrangement, sequence reads were collapsed and filtered. For each sample, productive Simpson clonality was calculated as the square root of Simpson's diversity index across productive rearrangements. Imported from immuneACCESS, the table was reduced by TCRdb to in-frame sequences with V and J called. These copies leave out some clones; in studies compared against another copy, an unresolved V gene accounts for under half, and the cause of the remainder is not known. D and trimming come from the DNA, and the V and J calls and clone size come from that table. Here the sample has approximately 200,000 clones; 84% occur a single time. Around 5.5% of the sample comes from the top ten.

For CDR1 and CDR2, the germline V gene lists SGHNT and YENEEA. The CDR3 covers 13 residues, taking in both the cysteine and the phenylalanine. Only the CDR3 region is kept as DNA, spanning 39 bases read in frame from base 1. V is reduced by 0 bases and J by 4 bases, leaving a spacing of 5 bases between them. Overall results and qualifications from the work: The quantity of clinical and demographic metadata differed by source and by participant and was supplied without curation.

As concerns this clone: Its antigen specificity is not known. The sample holds no much larger clone one base away, and base qualities are not on file.

The clonotype originates from a woman between 55 and 75 years old who had recovered from COVID-19. In this chain, TRBV11-3 is recombined with TRBJ2-3; the D gene is unclear. The sequenced material came from peripheral blood. The encoded CDR3 is CASSLDPADTQYF. In nucleotide form, the sequence is TGTGCCAGCAGCTTAGATCCAGCAGATACGCAGTATTTT.